The present TCR beta chain was sequenced within a study of blood T cells in healthy people across ages. Study-wide points: Strong correlation linked observed beta diversity and percent naive T cells.

Remarks on this clonotype: Its matching antigen is unknown.

CDR1 is SGDLS, CDR2 YYNGEE, per germline. CDR3 length: 15 amino acids. J gave up 2 bases and V 2 bases, and 5 bases lay outside the gene matches. No fewer than 6 million PBMCs went into each sample. For the second PCR, which ran for about 7 to 11 cycles, a sample-barcoded 5' primer and a J-beta primer mix were used. Sequencing recovered at least 3 million CDR3-containing paired-end reads from each sample. TCRdb reprocessed the 5' RACE reads via MiXCR and lists one record per CDR3 protein. The profile shows about 970,000 distinct CDR3 sequences, 45% to 60% of them singletons. The chain recombines TRBV9 with TRBJ1-1; TRBD1 aligns across 8 bases. The clonotype was recovered from a woman aged 60-75 years in good health. Specimen: blood. CDR3 in amino acids: CASSVYGQGNTEAFF. The CDR3 DNA is TGTGCCAGCAGCGTCTACGGACAGGGAAACACTGAAGCTTTCTTT.